This T cell receptor (beta chain) was retrieved from a study of T cells in Graves' hyperthyroidism and ophthalmopathy. Study-wide findings and caveats: Ophthalmopathy, which appeared later, was predicted by the model a median about 5.9 months before onset.

Looked up from germline, CDR1 is SGHRS and CDR2 is YFSETQ. The CDR3 length is 17 residues. V dropped 4 bases and J dropped 1; count of bases not matched to a gene: 12. Comment on this clonotype: The antigen remains undetermined.

Amplification of TCR beta CDR3 regions used RNA as the template. First-round RT-PCR of the TCR CDR3 relied on the HTBI primer set. TCRdb analysed the multiplex PCR reads with MiXCR anew, one entry per CDR3 protein. The sample records more than 300,000 distinct CDR3 sequences, approximately 17% being singletons. A patient was excluded if there was uncontrolled infection, other autoimmune disease, pregnancy or lactation. The PBMCs studied were ones that came from 9 to 10 ml fresh peripheral blood. The sequenced sample consisted of blood. The chain links TRBV5-1 to TRBJ2-3, with 7 bases identical to TRBD1. The sequence was collected from a man aged 18 to 30 with Graves' ophthalmopathy. The CDR3 DNA follows: TGCGCCAGCAGCAGCCGGGACAGTCAAACGGGCACAGATACGCAGTATTTT. It is translated as CASSSRDSQTGTDTQYF. Variable domain in full (rest from reference TRBV5-1 and TRBJ2-3): KAGVTQTPRYLIKTRGQQVTLSCSPISGHRSVSWYQQTPGQGLQFLFEYFSETQRNKGNFPGRFSGRQFSNSRSEMNVSTLELGDSALYLCASSSRDSQTGTDTQYFGPGTRLTVL.